The 27 T cell receptor beta chains reported below all come from one sample, sequenced in a study of human T cells and chemical hapten exposure. TCRdb called the RACE reads again in MiXCR, with one record for every CDR3 protein. The sample lists 100,000 or so distinct CDR3 sequences, under 40% seen once, with more than 2.5% in the top ten. The time point denotes: patch test 3, about 24 weeks after DPC sensitization. Treatment described: therapeutic diphenylcyclopropenone sensitization with weekly scalp DPC. Sequenced material: whole blood, taken in connection with sensitization to the hapten diphenylcyclopropenone (DPC). All receptors come from a man aged 35 to 55 with alopecia areata. Some clones in this sample may be carry-over from other donors' samples.

The genes are TRBV29-1 and TRBJ2-3; maybe TRBD2 (6 bases). Germline V gives CDR1 SQVTM, CDR2 ANQGSEA. The CDR3 consists of 14 residues. V dropped 3 bases and J dropped 3 bases, with 13 bases sitting between them. The CDR3 sequence: CSVEGIRGTDTQYF. The CDR3 DNA sequence: TGCAGCGTTGAGGGGATCCGGGGGACAGATACGCAGTATTTT.

In its sample, this clonotype was seen once. The V and J genes are TRBV30 and TRBJ1-1, with 8 positions matching TRBD1. This CDR3 has 12 amino acids. Germline values: CDR1 GTSNPN, CDR2 SVGIG (reference sequence). V lost 2 bases, J lost 6 bases, and 2 bases stayed unmatched. For the CDR3, the DNA is TGTGCCTGGAGTCGGGGACAGGCTGAAGCTTTCTTT. It codes for CAWSRGQAEAFF.

The sample holds a few counts of this clonotype. The chain joins TRBV6-6 to TRBJ2-7, with 8 bases fitting TRBD1. This CDR3 is built from 13 residues. J lost 5 bases, V lost 7 bases, and 7 bases had no gene match. CDR1 and CDR2 from the germline V gene are MNHNY and SVGAGI (reference sequence). In nucleotides, the CDR3 is TGTGCCAGCAACAAGGACAGGGCCCACGAGCAGTACTTC. Its protein is CASNKDRAHEQYF.

The chain couples TRBV12-3 or TRBV12-4 to TRBJ1-6; TRBD1 aligns across 7 bases. This CDR3 has 14 amino acids. Trimming removed 6 bases from V and 10 bases from J; junction bases left unmatched: 9. The CDR3 reads CASSPRQGGSPLHF. CDR3 sequence (DNA): TGTGCCAGCAGCCCCCGACAGGGTGGCTCACCCCTCCACTTT.

V is TRBV6-5 and J is TRBJ2-7; 8 bases map to TRBD2. The CDR3 totals 16 residues. The germline V gene has CDR1 MNHEY and CDR2 SVGAGI. The junction had 13 bases not matched to a gene; V was cut back by 6 bases and J by 3 bases. The CDR3 protein is CASSKRPREAYYEQYF. CDR3 coding DNA: TGTGCCAGCAGCAAGAGACCGCGGGAGGCTTACTACGAGCAGTACTTC.

The chain employs TRBV25-1 and TRBJ1-5; a weak D match, TRBD1 (5 bases). The V and J ends lost 2 bases and 2 bases respectively, with 13 bases between them. Germline CDR1 and CDR2: MGHDK and SYGVNS. This CDR3 comprises 16 residues. In DNA form, the CDR3 reads TGTGCCAGCAGTGAAGGGGGACGGGGTCGCAATCAGCCCCAGCATTTT. It codes for CASSEGGRGRNQPQHF. Full variable domain (missing parts from reference TRBV25-1 and TRBJ1-5): EADIYQTPRYLVIGTGKKITLECSQTMGHDKMYWYQQDPGMELHLIHYSYGVNSTEKGDLSSESTVSRIRTEHFPLTLESARPSHTSQYLCASSEGGRGRNQPQHFGDGTRLSIL.

This clonotype was detected a few times. The genes are TRBV6-5 and TRBJ2-5, with 8 bases that match TRBD2. Germline assignment: CDR1 MNHEY and CDR2 SVGAGI. V dropped 4 bases and J dropped 1; count of bases not matched to a gene: 11. This CDR3 spans 17 amino acids. In DNA form, the CDR3 reads TGTGCCAGCAGTTCTCTAACCATAGCGGGAAGCCAAGAGACCCAGTACTTC. It specifies CASSSLTIAGSQETQYF.

The chain uses TRBV4-1 and TRBJ2-1; D may match TRBD1 or TRBD2 (5 bases each). V was clipped by 0 bases and J by 4 bases, with 13 bases between them. The CDR3 has 16 amino acids. Germline V gene lookup returns CDR1 MGHRA and CDR2 YSYEKL. The CDR3 loop reads CASSQDGDPWYNEQFF. In nucleotides, the CDR3 is TGCGCCAGCAGCCAAGACGGGGACCCTTGGTACAATGAGCAGTTCTTC.

In DNA, the CDR3 is TGTGCCAGCAGTTACTCCGGGACAACGCGCTATAATTCACCCCTCCACTTT. Encoded protein: CASSYSGTTRYNSPLHF. The chain is built from TRBV6-5 and TRBJ1-6; a weak D match, TRBD1 (6 bases). Germline loops: CDR1 MNHEY, CDR2 SVGAGI. The CDR3 totals 17 residues. V dropped 0 bases and J dropped 3 bases, with 12 bases sitting between them.

The chain couples TRBV28 to TRBJ2-7; D not certain. The CDR3 consists of 13 residues. In germline, CDR1 is MDHEN, CDR2 SYDVKM. Trimming removed 6 bases at V and 6 bases at J, with 15 bases between. Here the CDR3 DNA reads TGTGCCAGCAGCCTCCCTCTTATGTTCGAGCAGTACTTC. Translation: CASSLPLMFEQYF. Full variable domain (missing parts from reference TRBV28 and TRBJ2-7): DVKVTQSSRYLVKRTGEKVFLECVQDMDHENMFWYRQDPGLGLRLIYFSYDVKMKEKGDIPEGYSVSREKKERFSLILESASTNQTSMYLCASSLPLMFEQYFGPGTRLTVT.

This clonotype was counted between two and nine times. This sequence joins TRBV18 and TRBJ1-5, with 9 bases identical to TRBD1. V was clipped by 3 bases and J by 4 bases; unmatched bases: 4. Germline V lookup: CDR1 KGHSH, CDR2 LQKENI. The CDR3 is made up of 15 amino acids. This CDR3 is CASSPDRGRNQPQHF. The CDR3 DNA reads TGTGCCAGCTCACCTGACAGGGGGAGGAATCAGCCCCAGCATTTT.

The J gene is TRBJ2-6, the V gene TRBV4-3; no reliable D call. Germline V CDR1 and CDR2: LGHNA, YSLEER. CDR3 length: 18 amino acids. Between the trimmed V and J ends, which lost 0 bases and 0 bases, there was a span of 12 bases. The DNA for the CDR3 is TGCGCCAGCAGCCAAGATCCCTCAGGCCGCTCTGGGGCCAACGTCCTGACTTTC. Its translation: CASSQDPSGRSGANVLTF.

This clonotype has a handful of counts. The J gene is TRBJ1-6, the V gene TRBV7-6; maybe TRBD1 (6 bases). The CDR3 length is 17 residues. Germline V gives CDR1 SGHVS, CDR2 FNYEAQ. V gave up 5 bases and J gave up 9 bases, with 23 bases separating them. The DNA for the CDR3 is TGTGCCAGCAGCCAGGCCCCTACAGGGTTAAAGGGTTCACCCCTCCACTTT. Translating gives CASSQAPTGLKGSPLHF. The whole variable domain, remainder taken from reference TRBV7-6 and TRBJ1-6, is GAGVSQSPRYKVTKRGQDVALRCDPISGHVSLYWYRQALGQGPEFLTYFNYEAQQDKSGLPNDRFSAERPEGSISTLTIQRTEQRDSAMYRCASSQAPTGLKGSPLHFGNGTRLTVT.

The chain couples TRBV9 to TRBJ1-1; D is possibly TRBD1 (6 bases). The V end was cut by 7 bases, the J end by 1 base, with 14 bases between. The CDR3 spans 14 residues. Germline V gives CDR1 SGDLS, CDR2 YYNGEE. As DNA, the CDR3 is TGTGCCAGCGGACGAACAGGGCAGAACACTGAAGCTTTCTTT. This translates into CASGRTGQNTEAFF.

This clonotype was found a few times. The chain carries TRBV6-5 and TRBJ2-3; TRBD2 matches 10 bases. The CDR3 extends over 15 amino acids. J was trimmed by 1 base and V by 6 bases; bases with no gene match: 4. CDR1 and CDR2 from the germline V gene are MNHEY and SVGAGI. The CDR3 bases are TGTGCCAGCAGATCCACTAGCGGGGGCACAGATACGCAGTATTTT. Translated: CASRSTSGGTDTQYF.

The chain is built from TRBV28 and TRBJ2-3, with D unclear. The V and J ends lost 4 bases and 1 base respectively, with 6 bases between them. Germline V lookup: CDR1 MDHEN, CDR2 SYDVKM. The CDR3 totals 13 residues. CDR3 residues: CASSWRRTDTQYF. CDR3 DNA: TGTGCCAGCAGTTGGCGGCGCACAGATACGCAGTATTTT.

V gene TRBV28 combines with J gene TRBJ2-2; D remains unclear. Trimming cost V 8 bases and J 3 bases, with 22 bases left between them. Per the germline V gene, CDR1 is MDHEN and CDR2 is SYDVKM. There are 17 residues in the CDR3. The chain's CDR3 is CASDGPSDSADTGELFF. The DNA for the CDR3 is TGTGCCAGCGACGGGCCTTCAGACTCCGCGGACACCGGGGAGCTGTTTTTT.

The J gene is TRBJ1-6, the V gene TRBV7-3; TRBD1 aligns across 9 bases. The CDR3 is 14 residues long. CDR1 is SGHTA, CDR2 FQGTGA, per germline. Germline trimming cut 5 bases from V and 8 bases from J; bases unmatched to any gene: 4. CDR3 amino acids: CASSEGQGYSPLHF. The CDR3, as DNA: TGTGCCAGCAGCGAGGGACAGGGCTATTCACCCCTCCACTTT.

V usage is TRBV28 and J usage is TRBJ2-6; D tentatively fits TRBD1 or TRBD2 (5 bases each). Germline values: CDR1 MDHEN, CDR2 SYDVKM. Deletions cut 5 bases from V and 4 bases from J, with 12 bases between. The CDR3 length is 15 residues. The CDR3 protein is CASSLGDRGANVLTF. The CDR3 region has the DNA TGTGCCAGCAGTCTGGGGGATAGAGGGGCCAACGTCCTGACTTTC. The whole variable domain, remainder taken from reference TRBV28 and TRBJ2-6, is DVKVTQSSRYLVKRTGEKVFLECVQDMDHENMFWYRQDPGLGLRLIYFSYDVKMKEKGDIPEGYSVSREKKERFSLILESASTNQTSMYLCASSLGDRGANVLTFGAGSRLTVL.

There are a few counts of this clonotype. V and J are TRBV29-1 and TRBJ2-7; 8 positions agree with TRBD1. Per the germline V gene, CDR1 is SQVTM and CDR2 is ANQGSEA. Trimming cost V 7 bases and J 3 bases; bases outside gene matches: 5. This CDR3 region has 12 residues. For the CDR3, the DNA is TGCAGCGCTGGGACAGGTCTCTACGAGCAGTACTTC. It codes for CSAGTGLYEQYF.

V is TRBV12-3 or TRBV12-4 and J is TRBJ2-7, with D possibly called TRBD1 or TRBD2 (5 bases each). There are 14 residues in the CDR3. The V end was cut by 3 bases, the J end by 2 bases, with 11 bases between. The CDR3 sequence is CASSLRGHTYEQYF. CDR3 sequence (DNA): TGTGCCAGCAGTTTGAGGGGCCATACCTACGAGCAGTACTTC.

The chain is built from TRBV12-3 or TRBV12-4 and TRBJ2-7, with 7 bases lining up with TRBD1. The CDR3 sequence is 14 residues long. J gave up 2 bases and V 7 bases, and 8 bases lay outside the gene matches. The CDR3 bases are TGTGCCAGCATTCTTCGGACAGGTCCCTACGAGCAGTACGTC. This codes for CASILRTGPYEQYV.

This clonotype occurred a few times. The chain carries TRBV20-1 and TRBJ2-3, with 8 nucleotides matching TRBD2. Germline values: CDR1 DFQATT, CDR2 SNEGSKA (reference sequence). Losses at the gene ends were 4 bases for V and 3 bases for J; bases not matched to a gene: 12. CDR3 length: 16 residues. For the CDR3, the DNA is TGCAGTGCTATTTCCCGGGAGGGCCGAACGACAGATACGCAGTATTTT. Its translation: CSAISREGRTTDTQYF.

The V call is TRBV6-5, the J call TRBJ2-7, with 9 bases aligning to TRBD1. Germline CDR1 reads MNHEY; CDR2 reads SVGAGI. With 5 bases clipped from V and 6 bases from J, the junction kept 8 bases outside the gene matches. CDR3 size: 14 residues. Here the CDR3 DNA reads TGTGCCAGCAGTCCACAGGGGGCGCCAGCCGAGCAGTACTTC. Its protein is CASSPQGAPAEQYF.

This clonotype was observed a handful of times. J is TRBJ2-5 and V is TRBV18; D unclear. CDR3 length equals 11 residues. CDR1 is KGHSH, CDR2 LQKENI, per germline. With 3 bases removed from V and 5 bases from J, the gap between germline ends came to 4 bases. The DNA of the CDR3 is TGTGCCAGCTCACCGGGGGAGACCCAGTACTTC. Amino acid sequence: CASSPGETQYF.

This clonotype was detected a few times. The chain couples TRBV29-1 to TRBJ2-2, with D unclear. The CDR3 extends over 13 amino acids. V was trimmed by 6 bases and J by 4 bases, leaving 12 bases between them. Germline CDR1 SQVTM, CDR2 ANQGSEA. The DNA of the CDR3 is TGCAGCGTGGTTGAAGGGTCCACCGGGGAGCTGTTTTTT. It yields the protein CSVVEGSTGELFF.

This clonotype appeared a few times. V and J are TRBV5-1 and TRBJ2-7, with a tentative D call TRBD2 (5 bases). V lost 1 base to trimming and J lost 5 bases, with 13 bases between them. CDR1 and CDR2 (germline): SGHRS, YFSETQ. The CDR3 sequence is 14 residues long. The CDR3 loop reads CASSLSALGNEQYF. For the CDR3, the DNA is TGCGCCAGCAGCTTGTCGGCCCTCGGGAACGAGCAGTACTTC.